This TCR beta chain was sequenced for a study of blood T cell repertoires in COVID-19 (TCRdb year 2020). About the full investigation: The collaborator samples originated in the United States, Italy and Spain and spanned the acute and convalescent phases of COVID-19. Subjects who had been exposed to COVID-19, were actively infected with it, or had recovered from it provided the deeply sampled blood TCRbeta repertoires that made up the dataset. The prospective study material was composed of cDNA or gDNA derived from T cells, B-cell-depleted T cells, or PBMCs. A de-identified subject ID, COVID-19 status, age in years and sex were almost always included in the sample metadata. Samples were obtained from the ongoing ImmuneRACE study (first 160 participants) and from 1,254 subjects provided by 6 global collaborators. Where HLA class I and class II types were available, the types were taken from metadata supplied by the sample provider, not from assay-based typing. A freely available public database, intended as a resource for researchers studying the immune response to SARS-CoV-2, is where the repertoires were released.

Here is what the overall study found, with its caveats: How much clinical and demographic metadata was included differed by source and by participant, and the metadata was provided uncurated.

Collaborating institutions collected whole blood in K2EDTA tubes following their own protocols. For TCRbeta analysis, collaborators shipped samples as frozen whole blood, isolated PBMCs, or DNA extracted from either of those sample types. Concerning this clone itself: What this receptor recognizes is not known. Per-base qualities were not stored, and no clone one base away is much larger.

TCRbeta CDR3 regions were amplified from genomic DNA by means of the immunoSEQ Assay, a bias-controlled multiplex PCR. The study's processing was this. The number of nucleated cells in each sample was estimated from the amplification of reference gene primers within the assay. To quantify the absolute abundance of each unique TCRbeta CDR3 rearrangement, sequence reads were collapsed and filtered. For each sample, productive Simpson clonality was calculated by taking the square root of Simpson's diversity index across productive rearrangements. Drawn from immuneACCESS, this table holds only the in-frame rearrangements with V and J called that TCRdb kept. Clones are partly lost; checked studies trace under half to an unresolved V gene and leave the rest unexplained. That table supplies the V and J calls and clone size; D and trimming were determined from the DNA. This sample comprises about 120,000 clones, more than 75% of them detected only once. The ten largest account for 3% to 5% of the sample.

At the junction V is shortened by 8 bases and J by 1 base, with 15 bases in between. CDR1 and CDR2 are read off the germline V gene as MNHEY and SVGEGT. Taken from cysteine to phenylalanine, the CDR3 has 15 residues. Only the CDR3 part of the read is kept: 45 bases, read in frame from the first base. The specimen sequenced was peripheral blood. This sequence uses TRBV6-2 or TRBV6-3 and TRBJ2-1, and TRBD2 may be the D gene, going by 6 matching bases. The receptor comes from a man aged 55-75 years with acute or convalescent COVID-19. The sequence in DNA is TGTGCCAGCCGCCCAGGAGGGAGTTCCTACAATGAGCAGTTCTTC. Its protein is CASRPGGSSYNEQFF.